This T cell receptor (beta chain) was sequenced for a study of T cell repertoires in cytomegalovirus infection. Overall study context: Selection of CMV epitopes for the study included recently identified HLA-C-restricted and well-studied HLA-B-restricted ones. Matching HLA type, along with CMV infection, was indicated by public TCR beta signatures.

The V gene end was trimmed by 3 bases and the J gene end by 7 bases; junction bases not matched to a gene: 19. The CDR3 totals 19 residues. The V gene's germline CDR1 is MNHEY and CDR2 SMNVEV (reference sequence). Using its own MiXCR run on the reads, TCRdb lists one record per CDR3 protein. The sample has some 920,000 distinct CDR3 sequences; more than 25% are singletons. Concerning this clonotype: Its cognate antigen is unknown.

Overall study results and limits: CMV carriers with the relevant HLA were identified by cumulative public TCR beta family frequency. Ex vivo responses were dominated by HLA-C-restricted CMV-specific TCR beta clonotypes.

This clonotype was obtained from a human donor in good health (CMV status not recorded). Some clones in this sample may be carry-over from other donors' samples. This specimen was cultured CD8+ T cells from PBMCs, taken from culture after CMV antigen stimulation. The rearrangement joins TRBV27 to TRBJ2-2; TRBD2 matches 8 bases. The CDR3 bases are TGTGCCAGCAGTTTCAGGGCTAGCGGGTCACCCTTTCCAGTCGGGGAGCTGTTTTTT. As protein: CASSFRASGSPFPVGELFF.